These 7 T cell receptor beta chains were sequenced from one sample in a study of T cell responses to AZD1222 COVID-19 vaccine. The assay was immunoSEQ multiplex PCR, and TCRdb's table has in-frame clones only and misses some. The table shows over 150,000 clones, with around nine tenths occurring only once. This specimen was peripheral blood, taken on day 0 of AZD1222 vaccination. Receptors originate from an adult in good health.

The V gene is TRBV7-9, the J gene TRBJ2-2, with D tentatively TRBD2 (6 bases). The germline V gene encodes CDR1 SEHNR and CDR2 FQNEAQ (reference sequence). V was clipped by 0 bases and J by 2 bases, with 10 bases between them. The CDR3 covers 16 residues. The CDR3 reads CASSLALGGNTGELFF. The CDR3 DNA reads as TGTGCCAGCAGCTTAGCGTTGGGGGGTAACACCGGGGAGCTGTTTTTT.

The chain links TRBV5-1 to TRBJ2-1, with D tentatively TRBD2 (6 bases). This CDR3 contains 14 residues. Germline CDR1 reads SGHRS; CDR2 reads YFSETQ. V was trimmed by 4 bases and J by 6 bases, leaving 14 bases between them. CDR3 loop: CASSDPVAVNEQFF. CDR3 DNA: TGCGCCAGCAGCGACCCAGTAGCGGTCAATGAGCAGTTCTTC.

The rearrangement links TRBV11-2 to TRBJ1-2; D is possibly TRBD1 (6 bases). CDR3 size: 18 residues. The V gene lost 0 bases and the J gene lost 0 bases, with 17 bases spanning the gap. CDR1 is SGHAT, CDR2 FQNNGV, per germline. Written as DNA, the CDR3 is TGTGCCAGCAGCTTAGATCTAAGAGGGGGGGCCACTAACTATGGCTACACCTTC. This sequence encodes CASSLDLRGGATNYGYTF.

The V call is TRBV6-4, the J call TRBJ1-6; D unclear. CDR1 and CDR2 from the germline V gene are MRHNA and SNTAGT. Trimming pared 3 bases from V and 6 bases from J, leaving 9 bases between. There are 14 residues in the CDR3. For the CDR3, the DNA is TGTGCCAGCAGTGAAGAGAGGGTTAATTCACCCCTCCACTTT. It encodes CASSEERVNSPLHF.

In DNA form, the CDR3 reads TGTGCCAGCAGTGAAGTTTCCCAATGGACAGCTGGCGGCTACACCTTC. It translates to CASSEVSQWTAGGYTF. The chain has TRBV2 and TRBJ1-2; TRBD1 might be the D (6 bases). V lost 1 base to trimming and J lost 8 bases, with 20 bases between them. This CDR3 contains 16 residues. Germline loops: CDR1 SNHLY, CDR2 FYNNEI.

This clone is a singleton in its sample. The V and J genes are TRBV4-3 and TRBJ1-5, with TRBD1 matching 7 bases. The ends lost 4 bases at V and 6 bases at J; junction bases unmatched: 9. The CDR3 is 15 residues long. Germline CDR1 is LGHNA and CDR2 is YSLEER. The CDR3 loop reads CASSRKWGDSQPQHF. CDR3 in DNA: TGCGCCAGCAGCCGTAAATGGGGGGACAGTCAGCCCCAGCATTTT.

This clone appeared once. The chain carries TRBV2 and TRBJ1-1; D is unclear. This CDR3 contains 16 residues. V lost 10 bases, J lost 2 bases, and 23 bases lay in between. CDR1 SNHLY and CDR2 FYNNEI come from the germline V gene. CDR3 nucleotides: TGTGCCATCGACCCTGGGGAAAAGGTAGTCAACACTGAAGCTTTCTTT. It yields the protein CAIDPGEKVVNTEAFF.